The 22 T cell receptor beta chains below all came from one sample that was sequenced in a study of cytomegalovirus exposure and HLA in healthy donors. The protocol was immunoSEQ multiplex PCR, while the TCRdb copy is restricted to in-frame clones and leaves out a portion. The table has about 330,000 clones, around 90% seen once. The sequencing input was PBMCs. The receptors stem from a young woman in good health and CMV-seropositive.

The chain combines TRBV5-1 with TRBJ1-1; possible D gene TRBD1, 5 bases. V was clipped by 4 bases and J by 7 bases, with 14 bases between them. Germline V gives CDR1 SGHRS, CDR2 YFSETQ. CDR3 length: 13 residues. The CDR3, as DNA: TGCGCCAGCAGCCTACCTGACAGAAGTGAAGCTTTCTTT. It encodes CASSLPDRSEAFF.

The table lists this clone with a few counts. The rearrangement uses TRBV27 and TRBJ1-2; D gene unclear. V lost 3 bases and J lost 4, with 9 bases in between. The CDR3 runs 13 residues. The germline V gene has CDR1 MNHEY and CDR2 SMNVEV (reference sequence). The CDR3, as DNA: TGTGCCAGCAGTTTGGACGGCCGCTATGGCTACACCTTC. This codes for CASSLDGRYGYTF.

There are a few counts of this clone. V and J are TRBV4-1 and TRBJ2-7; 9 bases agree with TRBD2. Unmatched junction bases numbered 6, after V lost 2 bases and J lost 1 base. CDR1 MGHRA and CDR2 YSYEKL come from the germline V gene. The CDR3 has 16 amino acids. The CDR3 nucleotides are TGCGCCAGCAGCCAACCTAGCGGGATGGGGTCCTACGAGCAGTACTTC. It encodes CASSQPSGMGSYEQYF.

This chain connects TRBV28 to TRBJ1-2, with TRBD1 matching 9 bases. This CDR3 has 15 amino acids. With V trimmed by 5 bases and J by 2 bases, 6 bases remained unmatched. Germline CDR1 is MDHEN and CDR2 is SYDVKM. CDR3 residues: CASSPPTGGNYGYTF. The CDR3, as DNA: TGTGCCAGCAGTCCCCCGACAGGGGGAAACTATGGCTACACCTTC.

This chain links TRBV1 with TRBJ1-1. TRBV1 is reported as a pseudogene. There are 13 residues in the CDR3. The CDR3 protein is CTSSHFPARGAFF. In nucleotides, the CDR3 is TGCACCAGCAGCCACTTTCCGGCTCGCGGAGCTTTCTTT.

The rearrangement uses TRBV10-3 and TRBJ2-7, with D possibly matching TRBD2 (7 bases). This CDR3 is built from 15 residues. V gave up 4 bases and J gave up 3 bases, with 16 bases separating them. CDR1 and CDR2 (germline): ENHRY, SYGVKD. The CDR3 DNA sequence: TGTGCCATCAGTGGATTGGGGGGGGCCGACTACGAGCAGTACTTC. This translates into CAISGLGGADYEQYF.

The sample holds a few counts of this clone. CDR3 nucleotides: TGTGCCAGCAGCCCACGGGGAAAACAGCCCCAGCATTTT. Protein sequence: CASSPRGKQPQHF. This chain links TRBV7-9 with TRBJ1-5; D is unclear. The CDR3 spans 13 residues. Trimming removed 5 bases from V and 7 bases from J, with 12 bases in between. The V gene's germline CDR1 is SEHNR and CDR2 FQNEAQ (reference sequence).

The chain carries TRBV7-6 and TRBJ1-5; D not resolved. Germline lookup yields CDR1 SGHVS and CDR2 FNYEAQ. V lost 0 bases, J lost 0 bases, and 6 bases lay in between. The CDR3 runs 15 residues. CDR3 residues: CASSLAGYSNQPQHF. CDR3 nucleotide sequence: TGTGCCAGCAGCTTAGCGGGGTATAGCAATCAGCCCCAGCATTTT.

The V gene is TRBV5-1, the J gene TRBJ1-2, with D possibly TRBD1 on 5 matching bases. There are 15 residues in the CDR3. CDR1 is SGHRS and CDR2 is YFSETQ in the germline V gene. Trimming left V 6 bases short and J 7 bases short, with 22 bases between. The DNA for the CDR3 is TGCGCCAGCATGTCTGGAGTTTGGGGGATGAGTGGCTACACCTTC. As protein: CASMSGVWGMSGYTF.

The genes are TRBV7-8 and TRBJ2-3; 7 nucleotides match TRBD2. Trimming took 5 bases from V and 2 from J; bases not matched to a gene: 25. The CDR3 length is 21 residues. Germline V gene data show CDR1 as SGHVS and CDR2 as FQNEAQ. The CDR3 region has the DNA TGTGCCAGCAGCCCGGCGGGGGACGCCGGCAGCCGACACCCAAACACAGATACGCAGTATTTT. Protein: CASSPAGDAGSRHPNTDTQYF. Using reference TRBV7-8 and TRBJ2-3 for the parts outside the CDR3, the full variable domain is GAGVSQSPRYKVAKRGQDVALRCDPISGHVSLFWYQQALGQGPEFLTYFQNEAQLDKSGLPSDRFFAERPEGSVSTLKIQRTQQEDSAVYLCASSPAGDAGSRHPNTDTQYFGPGTRLTVL.

The CDR3 spells CASSPDPSGALHF. DNA of the CDR3: TGTGCCAGCTCACCAGACCCCTCGGGGGCCCTCCACTTT. The chain has TRBV18 and TRBJ1-6; TRBD1 might be the D (5 bases). CDR1 KGHSH and CDR2 LQKENI come from the germline V gene. V was trimmed by 2 bases and J by 14 bases, leaving 13 bases between them. The CDR3 runs 13 residues.

The CDR3 DNA reads TGCGCCAGCAGCCAAGAGGAGGGAGTGACAGATACGCAGTATTTT. The encoded protein is CASSQEEGVTDTQYF. The V call is TRBV4-1, the J call TRBJ2-3, with TRBD2 as a possible D gene (6 bases). This CDR3 comprises 15 residues. Germline V gene sequence: CDR1 MGHRA, CDR2 YSYEKL. V was clipped by 0 bases and J by 3 bases, with 10 bases between them.

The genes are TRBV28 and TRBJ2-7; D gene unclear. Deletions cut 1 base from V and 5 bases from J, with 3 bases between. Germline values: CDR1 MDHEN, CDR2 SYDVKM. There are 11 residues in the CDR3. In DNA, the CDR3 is TGTGCCAGCAGTTTATCCGACGAGCAGTACTTC. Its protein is CASSLSDEQYF.

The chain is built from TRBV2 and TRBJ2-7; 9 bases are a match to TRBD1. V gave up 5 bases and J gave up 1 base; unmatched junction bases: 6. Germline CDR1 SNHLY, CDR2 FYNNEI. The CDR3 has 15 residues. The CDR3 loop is CASSLPGQGSYEQYF. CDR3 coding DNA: TGTGCCAGCAGTCTCCCGGGACAGGGATCCTACGAGCAGTACTTC.

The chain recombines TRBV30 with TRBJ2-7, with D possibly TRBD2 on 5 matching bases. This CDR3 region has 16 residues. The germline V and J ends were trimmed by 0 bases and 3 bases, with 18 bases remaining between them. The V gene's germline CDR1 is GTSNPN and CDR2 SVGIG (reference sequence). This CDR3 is CAWSVGGIRVGYEQYF. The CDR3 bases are TGTGCCTGGAGTGTAGGAGGAATCCGGGTAGGCTACGAGCAGTACTTC.

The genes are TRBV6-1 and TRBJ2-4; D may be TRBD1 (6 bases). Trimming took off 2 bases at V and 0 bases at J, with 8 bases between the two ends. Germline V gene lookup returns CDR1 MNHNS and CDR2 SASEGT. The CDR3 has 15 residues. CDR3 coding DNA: TGTGCCAGCAGTGAACAGGGGATAGCCAAAAACATTCAGTACTTC. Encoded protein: CASSEQGIAKNIQYF.

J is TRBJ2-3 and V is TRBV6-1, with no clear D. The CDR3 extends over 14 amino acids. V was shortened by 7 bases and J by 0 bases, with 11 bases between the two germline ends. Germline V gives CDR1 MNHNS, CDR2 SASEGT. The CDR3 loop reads CASILTASTDTQYF. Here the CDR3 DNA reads TGTGCCAGCATTTTAACCGCGAGCACAGATACGCAGTATTTT.

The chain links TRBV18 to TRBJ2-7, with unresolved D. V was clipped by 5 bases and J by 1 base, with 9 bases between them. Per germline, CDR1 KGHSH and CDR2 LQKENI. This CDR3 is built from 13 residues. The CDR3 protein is CASSATISYEQYF. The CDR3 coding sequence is TGTGCCAGCTCAGCGACAATATCCTACGAGCAGTACTTC.

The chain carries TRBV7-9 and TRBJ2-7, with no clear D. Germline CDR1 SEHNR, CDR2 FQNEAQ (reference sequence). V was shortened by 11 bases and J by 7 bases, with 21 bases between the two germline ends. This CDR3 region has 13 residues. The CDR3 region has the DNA TGTGCCCCGCCTCCCCGTCAAGTGTGGGAGCAGTACTTC. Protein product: CAPPPRQVWEQYF.

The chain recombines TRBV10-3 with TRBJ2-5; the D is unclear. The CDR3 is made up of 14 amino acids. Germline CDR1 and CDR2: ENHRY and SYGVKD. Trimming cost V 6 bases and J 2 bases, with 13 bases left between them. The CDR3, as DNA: TGTGCCATCAGAGGTAGGGCAGCGCAAGAGACCCAGTACTTC. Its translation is CAIRGRAAQETQYF.

The CDR3 region has the DNA TGTGCCAGCCGCCCAGTTCAGGGAGTAGAAGCTTTCTTT. It encodes CASRPVQGVEAFF. The rearrangement joins TRBV2 to TRBJ1-1; TRBD1 might be the D (5 bases). This CDR3 contains 13 residues. V gave up 8 bases and J gave up 8 bases, with 18 bases separating them. Per germline, CDR1 SNHLY and CDR2 FYNNEI.

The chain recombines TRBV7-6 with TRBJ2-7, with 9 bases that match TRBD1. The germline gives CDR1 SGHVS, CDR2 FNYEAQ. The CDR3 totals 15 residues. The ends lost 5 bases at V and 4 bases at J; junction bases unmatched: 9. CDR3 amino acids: CASSDAGTGLYEQYF. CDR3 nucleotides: TGTGCCAGCAGCGATGCCGGGACAGGGTTGTACGAGCAGTACTTC.